This T cell receptor beta chain was documented in a study of blood T cell repertoires in COVID-19. Study information: There were acute and convalescent COVID-19 samples, and they came from the United States, Italy and Spain. In each case, the material was cDNA or gDNA derived from T cells, B-cell-depleted T cells, or PBMCs.

How the authors handled the data: Amplification of reference gene primers was used by the study to estimate nucleated cell counts. Assay: immunoSEQ multiplex PCR; the TCRdb copy retains only in-frame clones and omits some. The V and J calls and the clone size are those of that table, but D and trimming were determined from the DNA. The sample carries over 250,000 clones, around nine tenths recorded once. The germline gives CDR1 MDHEN, CDR2 SYDVKM. The CDR3 has 15 residues. Trimming took 7 bases from V and 8 from J; bases not matched to a gene: 15. The source of this sequence is an older woman with acute or convalescent COVID-19. Source material: peripheral blood. The chain has TRBV28 and TRBJ1-2; 8 positions match TRBD1. The DNA of the CDR3 is TGTGCCAGCATCATACAGGGGGGCAGGAGGGAAGGCTACACCTTC. Its translation: CASIIQGGRREGYTF.